This T cell receptor beta chain was retrieved from a study of neurological immune-mediated disorders. This clonotype has ten or more counts. Germline-derived CDR1 and CDR2 are SQVTM and ANQGSEA. Trimming shortened V by 1 base and J by 1 base, and 6 bases separated the two germline ends. CDR3 length: 13 residues. TCRdb recomputed calls from the 5' RACE reads with MiXCR, one row per CDR3 protein. The sample holds fewer than 25,000 distinct CDR3 sequences, less than 11% seen once. This chain uses TRBV29-1 with TRBJ2-3; D is uncertain. Sequencing input: PBMCs. This sequence was found in an older woman with HTLV-1-associated myelopathy (HAM/TSP). The CDR3 region has the DNA TGCAGCGTTGAAGTAACGGGCACAGATACGCAGTATTTT. Its translation: CSVEVTGTDTQYF.